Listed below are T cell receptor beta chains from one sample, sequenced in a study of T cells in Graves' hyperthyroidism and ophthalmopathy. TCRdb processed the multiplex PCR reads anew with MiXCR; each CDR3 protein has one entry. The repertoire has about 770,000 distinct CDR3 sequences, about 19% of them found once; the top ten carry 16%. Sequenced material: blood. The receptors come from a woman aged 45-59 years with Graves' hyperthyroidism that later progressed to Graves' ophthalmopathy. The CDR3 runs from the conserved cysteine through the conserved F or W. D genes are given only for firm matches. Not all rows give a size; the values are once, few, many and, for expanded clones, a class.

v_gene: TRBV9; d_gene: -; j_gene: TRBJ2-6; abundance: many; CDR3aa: CASSTRQGSGANVLTF; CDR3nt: TGTGCCAGCAGCACCCGCCAGGGCTCTGGGGCCAACGTCCTGACTTTC
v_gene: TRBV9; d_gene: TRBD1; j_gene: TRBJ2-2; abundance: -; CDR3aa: CASSPGDRAPSNTGELFF; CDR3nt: TGTGCCAGCAGCCCCGGGGACAGGGCCCCTTCCAACACCGGGGAGCTGTTTTTT
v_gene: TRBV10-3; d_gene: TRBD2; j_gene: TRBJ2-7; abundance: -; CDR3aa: CAISESDLELAGAYEQYF; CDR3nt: TGTGCCATCAGTGAGTCGGACTTGGAACTAGCGGGGGCCTACGAGCAGTACTTC
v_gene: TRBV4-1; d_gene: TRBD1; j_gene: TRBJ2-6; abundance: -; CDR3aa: CASSHRGPLSGANVLTF; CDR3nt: TGCGCCAGCAGCCACAGGGGGCCGCTCTCTGGGGCCAACGTCCTGACTTTC
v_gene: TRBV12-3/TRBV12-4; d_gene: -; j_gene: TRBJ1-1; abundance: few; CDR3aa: CASSSELGVPEAFF; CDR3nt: TGTGCCAGCAGTTCCGAATTGGGGGTCCCTGAAGCTTTCTTT
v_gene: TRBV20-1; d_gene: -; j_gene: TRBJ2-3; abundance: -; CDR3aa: CSGLVGTDTQYF; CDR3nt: TGCAGTGGTCTAGTGGGCACAGATACGCAGTATTTT
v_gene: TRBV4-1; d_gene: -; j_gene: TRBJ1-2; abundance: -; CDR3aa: CASSILRADGVYGYTF; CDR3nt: TGCGCCAGCAGCATCCTTAGGGCGGACGGGGTCTATGGCTACACCTTC
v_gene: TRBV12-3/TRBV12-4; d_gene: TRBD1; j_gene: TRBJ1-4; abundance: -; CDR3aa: CASSAGQGGEKLFF; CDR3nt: TGTGCCAGCAGTGCGGGACAGGGGGGTGAAAAACTGTTTTTT
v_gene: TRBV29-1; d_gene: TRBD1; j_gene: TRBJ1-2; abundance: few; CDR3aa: CSVQGQGNYGYTF; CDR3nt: TGCAGCGTTCAGGGACAGGGGAACTATGGCTACACCTTC
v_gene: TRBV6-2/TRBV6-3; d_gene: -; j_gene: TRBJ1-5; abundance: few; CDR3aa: CASSSGALLGSNQPQHF; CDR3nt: TGTGCCAGCAGTTCGGGCGCCCTGTTGGGGAGCAATCAGCCCCAGCATTTT